This TCR beta chain is drawn from a study of T cells in women clearing cervical HPV infection. About the study: Controls gave blood once infection was undetectable; cases at lesion identification. Case blood was drawn a median about 160 days after lesion detection.

Dot-blot hybridization genotyped cervical HPV amplified with MY09/MY11 PCR. Comments on this clone: The sequence runs out 3 residues before the end of the CDR3; the remainder is reconstructed from the germline J gene.

Germline V gene data show CDR1 as SGHTA and CDR2 as FQGTGA. The CDR3 spans 15 residues. Trimming left V 2 bases short and J 5 bases short, with 10 bases between. Assay used: immunoSEQ multiplex PCR; TCRdb lists only in-frame clones, some missing. This sample contains tens of thousands of clones. The chain is built from TRBV7-3 and TRBJ1-6, with D possibly being TRBD1 (5 bases). This receptor was identified in a woman between 18 and 69 years old with a cervical HPV16 infection that either progressed to CIN3+ or cleared (not recorded which). Sequenced input: blood buffy coat. The CDR3 protein is CASSLQAGNNSPLHF. The DNA read from the CDR3 is TGTGCCAGCAGCTTACAGGCAGGGAATAATTCACCC.